The sample holds many counts of the clone carrying this TCR beta chain. This sample stems from a study of human T cells and chemical hapten exposure. Study-level background: Upper inner arm skin measuring approximately 2 cm by approximately 2 cm received 2% DPC for sensitization.

TCRdb re-called the RACE reads through MiXCR, storing one row per CDR3 protein. Of fewer than 130,000 distinct CDR3 sequences in the sample, about 10% were seen once. This sample's time point: patch test 1, 2 weeks after DPC sensitization. As to treatment: therapeutic diphenylcyclopropenone sensitization with weekly scalp DPC. At every patch-test visit, blood was drawn before the patch test was applied. It was unfractionated whole blood from which total RNA was extracted. CDR3 size: 14 residues. Trimming cost V 8 bases and J 5 bases; bases outside gene matches: 9. Germline assignment: CDR1 SEHNR and CDR2 FQNEAQ (reference sequence).

The clonotype was recovered from a middle-aged woman with alopecia areata. Some clones in this sample may be carry-over from other donors' samples. The chain carries TRBV7-9 and TRBJ2-3; 8 bases line up with TRBD1. Sequencing used whole blood, obtained in connection with sensitization to the hapten diphenylcyclopropenone (DPC). CDR3 amino acids: CASGRTGQGDTQYF. For the CDR3, the DNA is TGTGCCAGCGGTCGGACAGGGCAGGGAGATACGCAGTATTTT.